The 9 T cell receptor beta chains reported below all come from one sample, sequenced in a study of neurological immune-mediated disorders. TCRdb independently ran MiXCR on the 5' RACE reads; one entry per CDR3 protein. The sample carries around 30,000 distinct CDR3 sequences, about 1.6% recorded once. Specimen: PBMCs. These receptors came from a woman aged 25 to 39 with multiple sclerosis.

This clonotype was found many times. The chain is built from TRBV7-2 and TRBJ1-2; 7 nucleotides line up with TRBD1. Looked up from germline, CDR1 is SGHTA and CDR2 is FQGNSA. The CDR3 loop spans 13 amino acids. The ends lost 4 bases at V and 8 bases at J; junction bases unmatched: 7. In DNA form, the CDR3 reads TGTGCCAGCAGCTCATACCAGGGGGACGGCTACACCTTC. Translated: CASSSYQGDGYTF.

This clonotype was seen many times. The chain employs TRBV6-6 and TRBJ2-7; D unclear. The CDR3 spans 14 residues. The germline CDR1 and CDR2 sequences are MNHNY and SVGAGI (reference sequence). With 0 bases removed from V and 3 bases from J, the gap between germline ends came to 9 bases. The CDR3 spells CASSYSGRSYEQYF. The CDR3 nucleotides read TGTGCCAGCAGTTACTCAGGCAGAAGCTACGAGCAGTACTTC.

Many counts were recorded for this clonotype. J is TRBJ1-1 and V is TRBV5-8; possibly TRBD1 for D (5 bases). CDR1 SGHTS and CDR2 YDEGEE come from the germline V gene. V lost 3 bases to trimming and J lost 0 bases, with 18 bases between them. This CDR3 spans 17 amino acids. The CDR3 bases are TGTGCCAGCAGCTCGCGCAAAACCGGGACGGTGAACACTGAAGCTTTCTTT. This encodes CASSSRKTGTVNTEAFF.

This clonotype has a count of ten or more. The chain employs TRBV7-2 and TRBJ2-7; D might be TRBD1 (5 bases). Trimming left V 4 bases short and J 0 bases short, with 10 bases between. Per the germline V gene, CDR1 is SGHTA and CDR2 is FQGNSA. The CDR3 has 14 amino acids. DNA for the CDR3: TGTGCCAGCAGCTCTTACAGGAACTCCTACGAGCAGTACTTC. Translated: CASSSYRNSYEQYF.

In its sample, this clonotype was seen many times. The V and J genes are TRBV5-1 and TRBJ2-6, with D perhaps matching TRBD1 (5 bases). Germline V CDR1 and CDR2: SGHRS, YFSETQ. The CDR3 is 16 amino acids. V gave up 4 bases and J gave up 0 bases, with 11 bases separating them. Written as DNA, the CDR3 is TGCGCCAGCAGCGGTACAGGAAGCTCTGGGGCCAACGTCCTGACTTTC. This translates into CASSGTGSSGANVLTF.

This clonotype was counted many times. The chain couples TRBV7-2 to TRBJ2-3, with a weak D call TRBD1 (5 bases). Trimming took 3 bases from V and 6 from J, leaving 7 bases between them. The CDR3 has 12 amino acids. Germline V gene sequence: CDR1 SGHTA, CDR2 FQGNSA. CDR3 in DNA: TGTGCCAGCAGCTTTTCAGGGGATACGCAGTATTTT. It encodes CASSFSGDTQYF.

This clonotype was counted at least ten times. CDR3 sequence reads: CSARKQGGEAFF. In DNA, the CDR3 is TGCAGTGCTAGAAAGCAGGGAGGTGAAGCTTTCTTT. The chain is built from TRBV20-1 and TRBJ1-1; TRBD1 might be the D (5 bases). CDR1 is DFQATT and CDR2 is SNEGSKA in the germline V gene (reference sequence). V lost 2 bases and J lost 7, with 11 bases in between. The CDR3 length is 12 residues.

Ten or more counts support this clonotype. The chain joins TRBV5-1 to TRBJ2-5, with D perhaps matching TRBD1 (6 bases). V was clipped by 4 bases and J by 1 base, with 8 bases between them. The CDR3 runs 13 residues. Germline lookup yields CDR1 SGHRS and CDR2 YFSETQ. The CDR3 protein is CASSTTGQETQYF. The CDR3 nucleotides read TGCGCCAGCAGCACGACAGGCCAAGAGACCCAGTACTTC.

This clonotype has ten or more counts. The V gene is TRBV5-1, the J gene TRBJ1-1, with 7 positions matching TRBD1. In germline, CDR1 is SGHRS, CDR2 YFSETQ. The CDR3 length is 16 residues. Trimming cost V 5 bases and J 0 bases; bases outside gene matches: 10. The CDR3 coding sequence is TGCGCCAGCAGTAGGGACAGCCAATTCATGAACACTGAAGCTTTCTTT. As protein: CASSRDSQFMNTEAFF.